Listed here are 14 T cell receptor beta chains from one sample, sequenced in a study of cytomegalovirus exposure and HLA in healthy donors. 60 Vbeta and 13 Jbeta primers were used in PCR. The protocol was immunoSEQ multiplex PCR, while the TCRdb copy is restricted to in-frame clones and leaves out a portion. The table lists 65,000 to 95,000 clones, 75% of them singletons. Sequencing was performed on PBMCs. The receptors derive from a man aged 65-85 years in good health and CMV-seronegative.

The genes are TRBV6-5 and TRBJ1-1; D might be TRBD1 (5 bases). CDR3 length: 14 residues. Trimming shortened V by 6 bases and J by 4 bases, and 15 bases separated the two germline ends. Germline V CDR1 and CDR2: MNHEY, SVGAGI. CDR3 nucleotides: TGTGCCAGCAGGCGGGGGGTCCCATCCACTGAAGCTTTCTTT. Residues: CASRRGVPSTEAFF.

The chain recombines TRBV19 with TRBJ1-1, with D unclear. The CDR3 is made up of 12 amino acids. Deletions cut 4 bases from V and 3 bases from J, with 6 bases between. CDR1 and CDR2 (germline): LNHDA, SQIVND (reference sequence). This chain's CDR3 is CASSNQDTEAFF. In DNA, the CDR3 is TGTGCCAGTAGTAACCAGGACACTGAAGCTTTCTTT.

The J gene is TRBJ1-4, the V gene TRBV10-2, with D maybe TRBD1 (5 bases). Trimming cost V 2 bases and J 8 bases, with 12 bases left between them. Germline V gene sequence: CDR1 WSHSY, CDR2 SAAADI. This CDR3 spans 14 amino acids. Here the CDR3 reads CASSEIRAGEKLFF. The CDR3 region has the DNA TGCGCCAGCAGTGAGATAAGGGCAGGGGAAAAACTGTTTTTT.

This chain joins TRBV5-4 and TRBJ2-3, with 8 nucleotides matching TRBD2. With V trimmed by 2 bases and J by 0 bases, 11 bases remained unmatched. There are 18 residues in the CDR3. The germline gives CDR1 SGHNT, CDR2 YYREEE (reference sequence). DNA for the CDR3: TGTGCCAGCAGCTTCGGGACTAGTTTTTCCACTAGCACAGATACGCAGTATTTT. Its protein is CASSFGTSFSTSTDTQYF.

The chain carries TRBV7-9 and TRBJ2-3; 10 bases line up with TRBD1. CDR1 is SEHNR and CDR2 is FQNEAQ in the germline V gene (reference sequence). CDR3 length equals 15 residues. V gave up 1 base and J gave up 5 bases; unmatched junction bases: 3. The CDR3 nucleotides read TGTGCCAGCAGCTTAGGGGGGACAGGGGAAGATACGCAGTATTTT. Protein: CASSLGGTGEDTQYF.

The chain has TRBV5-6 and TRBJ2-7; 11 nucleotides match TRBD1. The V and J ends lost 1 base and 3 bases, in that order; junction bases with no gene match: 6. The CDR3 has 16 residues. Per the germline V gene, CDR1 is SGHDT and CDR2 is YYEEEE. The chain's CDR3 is CASSLFGGTGGYEQYF. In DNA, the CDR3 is TGTGCCAGCAGCTTGTTCGGGGGGACAGGGGGCTACGAGCAGTACTTC.

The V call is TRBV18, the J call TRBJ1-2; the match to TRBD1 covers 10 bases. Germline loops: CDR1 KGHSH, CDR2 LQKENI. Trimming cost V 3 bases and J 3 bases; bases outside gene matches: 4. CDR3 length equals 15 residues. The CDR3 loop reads CASSPTGGEDYGYTF. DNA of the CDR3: TGTGCCAGCTCACCGACAGGGGGCGAAGACTATGGCTACACCTTC.

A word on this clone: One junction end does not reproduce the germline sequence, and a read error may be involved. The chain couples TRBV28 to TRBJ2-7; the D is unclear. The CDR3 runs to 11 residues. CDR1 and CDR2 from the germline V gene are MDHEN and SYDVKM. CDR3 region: CASSALGAYSF. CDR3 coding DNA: TGTGCCAGCAGTGCCCTGGGCGCCTATTCCTTC.

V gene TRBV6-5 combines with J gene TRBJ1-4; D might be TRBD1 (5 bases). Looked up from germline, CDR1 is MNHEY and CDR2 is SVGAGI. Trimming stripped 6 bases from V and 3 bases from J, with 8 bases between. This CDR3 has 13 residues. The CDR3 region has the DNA TGTGCCAGCAGGGCGGGGGCTAATGAAAAACTGTTTTTT. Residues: CASRAGANEKLFF.

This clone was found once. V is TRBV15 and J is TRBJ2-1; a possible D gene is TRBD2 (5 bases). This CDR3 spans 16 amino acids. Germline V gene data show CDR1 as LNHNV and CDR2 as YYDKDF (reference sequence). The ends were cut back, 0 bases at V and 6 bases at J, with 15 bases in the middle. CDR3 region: CATSRDTAPGVNEQFF. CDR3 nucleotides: TGTGCCACCAGCAGAGATACGGCGCCCGGGGTCAATGAGCAGTTCTTC.

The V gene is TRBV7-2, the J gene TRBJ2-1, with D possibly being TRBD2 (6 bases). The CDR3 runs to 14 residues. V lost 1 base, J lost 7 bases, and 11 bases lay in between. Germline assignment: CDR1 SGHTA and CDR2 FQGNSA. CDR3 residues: CASSLVRETNEQFF. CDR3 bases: TGTGCCAGCAGCTTAGTCCGGGAGACGAATGAGCAGTTCTTC.

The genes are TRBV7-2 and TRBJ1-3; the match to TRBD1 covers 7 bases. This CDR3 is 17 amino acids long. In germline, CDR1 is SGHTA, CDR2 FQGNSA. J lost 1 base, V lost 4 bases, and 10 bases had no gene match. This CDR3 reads CASSSDRVAVSGNTIYF. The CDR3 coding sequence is TGTGCCAGCAGCTCTGACAGGGTTGCTGTGTCTGGAAACACCATATATTTT.

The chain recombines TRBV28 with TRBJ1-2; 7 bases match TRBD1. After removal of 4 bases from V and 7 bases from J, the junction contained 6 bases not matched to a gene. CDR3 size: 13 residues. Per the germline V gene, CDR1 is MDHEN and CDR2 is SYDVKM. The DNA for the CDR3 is TGTGCCAGCAGTTCCCAGGGGGTCCGTGGCTACACCTTC. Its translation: CASSSQGVRGYTF.

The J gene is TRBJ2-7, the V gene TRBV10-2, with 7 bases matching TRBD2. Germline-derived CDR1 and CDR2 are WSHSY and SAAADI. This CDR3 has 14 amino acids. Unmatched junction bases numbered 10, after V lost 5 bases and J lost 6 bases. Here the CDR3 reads CASSPSQRDGEQYF. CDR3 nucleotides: TGCGCCAGCAGTCCAAGTCAGCGGGACGGCGAGCAGTACTTC.